Listed here are 19 T cell receptor beta chains from one sample, sequenced in a study of CD8+CD57+ T cells in acquired aplastic anemia. For CDR3 and TCR beta VDJ profiling, genomic DNA was the template used. TCRdb processed the reads anew with MiXCR; each CDR3 protein has one entry. The table includes under 350,000 distinct CDR3 sequences, 56% detected once. Patients picked for sequencing had shown CD8+CD57+ cell expansion detected by flow cytometry. Sequencing was carried out using sorted CD4+, CD8+, or CD8+CD57+ T cells (not recorded which) from PBMCs. These receptors all stem from a human donor with aplastic anemia.

Turning to this clonotype: A read error may account for a junction end that differs from germline. This chain uses TRBV20-1 with TRBJ2-1; D remains unclear. The CDR3 spans 13 residues. Germline V gene sequence: CDR1 DFQATT, CDR2 SNEGSKA (reference sequence). Here the CDR3 DNA reads TGCAGTGCTAGAGACCCCGGGCGGACCTCCCCGCCTTTC. Its translation: CSARDPGRTSPPF.

This rearrangement joins TRBV5-4 to TRBJ2-6; D gene ambiguous. Trimming took 0 bases from V and 4 from J, leaving 11 bases between them. CDR3 length equals 16 residues. The germline CDR1 and CDR2 sequences are SGHNT and YYREEE (reference sequence). The CDR3 loop reads CASSLAAVTGANVLTF. CDR3 sequence (DNA): TGTGCCAGCAGCTTGGCGGCGGTAACCGGGGCCAACGTCCTGACTTTC. Full variable domain (missing parts from reference TRBV5-4 and TRBJ2-6): ETGVTQSPTHLIKTRGQQVTLRCSSQSGHNTVSWYQQALGQGPQFIFQYYREEENGRGNFPPRFSGLQFPNYSSELNVNALELDDSALYLCASSLAAVTGANVLTFGAGSRLTVL.

Many counts were recorded for this clonotype. This chain uses TRBV20-1 with TRBJ1-6, with D unclear. This CDR3 is 15 amino acids long. Germline V gene lookup returns CDR1 DFQATT and CDR2 SNEGSKA (reference sequence). Trimming took 0 bases from V and 0 from J, leaving 6 bases between them. The CDR3 DNA reads as TGCAGTGCTAGAGATAGGAGCTCCTATAATTCACCCCTCCACTTT. Its translation is CSARDRSSYNSPLHF.

J is TRBJ2-1 and V is TRBV7-8, with 8 bases identical to TRBD2. This CDR3 has 13 amino acids. Trimming at V came to 4 bases and at J to 9 bases, leaving 5 bases not matched to a gene. The germline V gene encodes CDR1 SGHVS and CDR2 FQNEAQ. CDR3 DNA: TGTGCCAGCAGCTGGGGACTAGTGGTTGAGCAGTTCTTC. Encoded protein: CASSWGLVVEQFF.

This chain links TRBV5-1 with TRBJ2-2, with D maybe TRBD2 (6 bases). Trimming took off 0 bases at V and 2 bases at J, with 8 bases between the two ends. The CDR3 sequence is 15 residues long. From germline, CDR1 is SGHRS and CDR2 YFSETQ. This chain's CDR3 is CASSLGGINTGELFF. The CDR3 DNA sequence: TGCGCCAGCAGCTTGGGCGGGATTAACACCGGGGAGCTGTTTTTT. The variable domain in full, with the rest retrieved from reference TRBV5-1 and TRBJ2-2, is KAGVTQTPRYLIKTRGQQVTLSCSPISGHRSVSWYQQTPGQGLQFLFEYFSETQRNKGNFPGRFSGRQFSNSRSEMNVSTLELGDSALYLCASSLGGINTGELFFGEGSRLTVL.

The V call is TRBV29-1, the J call TRBJ2-1; weak D call: TRBD1 (7 bases). The V gene lost 0 bases and the J gene lost 7 bases, with 16 bases spanning the gap. There are 15 residues in the CDR3. Germline assignment: CDR1 SQVTM and CDR2 ANQGSEA. This CDR3 is CSVEDFPPGGNEQFF. CDR3 nucleotide sequence: TGCAGCGTTGAAGATTTCCCTCCAGGGGGGAATGAGCAGTTCTTC.

The genes are TRBV12-3 or TRBV12-4 and TRBJ1-1; 7 nucleotides agree with TRBD1. Unmatched junction bases numbered 11, after V lost 6 bases and J lost 1 base. The length of the CDR3 is 16 residues. The CDR3 DNA sequence: TGTGCCAGCAGACCAACAGGGGCACGGGAGAACACTGAAGCTTTCTTT. It codes for CASRPTGARENTEAFF.

The rearrangement links TRBV20-1 to TRBJ1-1; D ambiguous. Trimming took off 5 bases at V and 4 bases at J, with 11 bases between the two ends. Germline loops: CDR1 DFQATT, CDR2 SNEGSKA (reference sequence). The CDR3 is made up of 12 amino acids. CDR3 loop: CSALQFGTEAFF. CDR3 DNA sequence: TGCAGTGCTCTCCAATTTGGCACTGAAGCTTTCTTT.

The chain has TRBV5-4 and TRBJ2-5; D call uncertain. CDR3 length: 12 amino acids. V dropped 2 bases and J dropped 4 bases, with 6 bases sitting between them. Germline assignment: CDR1 SGHNT and CDR2 YYREEE (reference sequence). The CDR3 region is CASSLQSETQYF. The CDR3 coding sequence is TGTGCCAGCAGCTTACAGTCAGAGACCCAGTACTTC.

Ten or more counts support this clonotype. The chain joins TRBV3-1 to TRBJ2-5; 8 bases map to TRBD1. Looked up from germline, CDR1 is LGHDT and CDR2 is YNNKEL (reference sequence). CDR3 length: 16 residues. V lost 5 bases, J lost 7 bases, and 15 bases stayed unmatched. The DNA for the CDR3 is TGTGCCAGCAGCATGGGCCAGGGGACAGGACAAAGGACCCAGTACTTC. Translation: CASSMGQGTGQRTQYF.

The chain employs TRBV24-1 and TRBJ2-1; either TRBD1 or TRBD2 may supply D (5 bases each). The V and J ends lost 1 base and 0 bases respectively, with 12 bases between them. Germline-derived CDR1 and CDR2 are KGHDR and SFDVKD. CDR3 length: 17 amino acids. The CDR3 loop reads CATSDFDGASSYNEQFF. The CDR3 DNA follows: TGTGCCACCAGTGATTTTGACGGGGCCAGCTCCTACAATGAGCAGTTCTTC.

Many counts were recorded for this clonotype. The rearrangement links TRBV5-1 to TRBJ1-2; D might be TRBD1 (6 bases). Germline assignment: CDR1 SGHRS and CDR2 YFSETQ. V was pared by 3 bases and J by 5 bases, with 14 bases between. CDR3 length: 14 amino acids. CDR3 residues: CASSSTGHGYGYTF. CDR3 nucleotides: TGCGCCAGCAGCTCTACGGGACACGGGTATGGCTACACCTTC.

This chain uses TRBV19 with TRBJ1-2, with D perhaps matching TRBD1 (5 bases). This CDR3 is 13 amino acids long. CDR1 is LNHDA and CDR2 is SQIVND in the germline V gene (reference sequence). V was shortened by 6 bases and J by 2 bases, with 10 bases between the two germline ends. The CDR3 DNA follows: TGTGCCAGTAGCGAAGACAGAAACTATGGCTACACCTTC. The encoded protein is CASSEDRNYGYTF.

This rearrangement joins TRBV2 to TRBJ2-5; TRBD1 agrees at 7 bases. CDR1 and CDR2 (germline): SNHLY, FYNNEI. This CDR3 contains 15 residues. J gave up 2 bases and V 4 bases, and 7 bases lay outside the gene matches. CDR3 in DNA: TGTGCCAGCAGTGGGGGTAACAGGGGACAAGAGACCCAGTACTTC. It translates to CASSGGNRGQETQYF.

This clonotype showed up many times. The chain carries TRBV7-2 and TRBJ1-2; D gene uncertain. The germline V gene encodes CDR1 SGHTA and CDR2 FQGNSA. The CDR3 consists of 12 residues. The germline V and J ends were trimmed by 1 base and 8 bases, with 8 bases remaining between them. The CDR3, as DNA: TGTGCCAGCAGCTTAGAGGTGGGGGGCTACACCTTC. This sequence encodes CASSLEVGGYTF.

This rearrangement joins TRBV7-2 to TRBJ2-4, with a tentative D call TRBD2 (7 bases). This CDR3 comprises 16 residues. V was cut by 4 bases and J by 6 bases, with 19 bases left in between. Per germline, CDR1 SGHTA and CDR2 FQGNSA. CDR3 in amino acids: CASSSSGGPSGNIQYF. For the CDR3, the DNA is TGTGCCAGCAGCTCATCGGGGGGCCCCTCTGGAAACATTCAGTACTTC.

The V and J genes are TRBV6-5 and TRBJ2-7; 10 positions agree with TRBD2. V dropped 7 bases and J dropped 3; count of bases not matched to a gene: 9. This CDR3 is 15 amino acids long. Germline V lookup: CDR1 MNHEY, CDR2 SVGAGI. CDR3 sequence: CASKTGIAGGYEQYF. In nucleotides, the CDR3 is TGTGCCAGCAAAACGGGGATAGCGGGGGGCTACGAGCAGTACTTC.

Many counts were recorded for this clonotype. The CDR3 region has the DNA TGTGCCAGTAGTATGAGTGGGAATAATGAAAAACTGTTTTTT. Its protein product is CASSMSGNNEKLFF. The chain joins TRBV19 to TRBJ1-4; D is undetermined. With 3 bases removed from V and 4 bases from J, the gap between germline ends came to 9 bases. Germline CDR1 LNHDA, CDR2 SQIVND (reference sequence). CDR3 size: 14 residues.

The rearrangement uses TRBV15 and TRBJ2-3; 11 bases agree with TRBD2. The CDR3 runs 17 residues. The junction had 5 bases not matched to a gene; V was cut back by 3 bases and J by 0 bases. Germline V lookup: CDR1 LNHNV, CDR2 YYDKDF (reference sequence). CDR3 DNA: TGTGCCACCAGCAGGCAAACTAGCGGGAGTAGCACAGATACGCAGTATTTT. This sequence encodes CATSRQTSGSSTDTQYF.